Sequencing of this T cell receptor (beta chain) was carried out in a study of T-cell reconstitution after alpha-beta-depleted transplantation in children. A TCRbeta library incorporating unique molecular identifiers was prepared. MiXCR was run by TCRdb on the PCR reads, yielding one entry per CDR3 protein. The table has 400,000 to 500,000 distinct CDR3 sequences, approximately 11% seen once. CDR1 and CDR2 from the germline V gene are SGHRS and YFSETQ. The CDR3 totals 11 residues. V lost 0 bases to trimming and J lost 6 bases, with 3 bases between them. V gene TRBV5-1 combines with J gene TRBJ1-2; D not certain. This receptor was obtained from a human donor who donated a stem cell graft to a child with acute myeloid leukemia. Specimen: PBMCs from the stem cell graft donor, collected from the stem cell graft. CDR3 in amino acids: CASSLEDGYTF. The CDR3 coding sequence is TGCGCCAGCAGCTTGGAGGATGGCTACACCTTC.